The sequence of this TCR beta chain was determined in a study of control samples from healthy donors and cancer patients. Looked up from germline, CDR1 is MNHNY and CDR2 is SVGAGI (reference sequence). The V end lost 6 bases, the J end lost 4 bases, and 19 bases lay between the germline ends. The CDR3 sequence is 16 residues long. Sequencing used immunoSEQ multiplex PCR; TCRdb keeps in-frame clones, though not all of them. The table lists 75,000 to 90,000 clones, approximately 90% of them singletons, with 7.2% in the top ten. The sample comprised blood. The chain links TRBV6-6 to TRBJ2-1; D possibly matches TRBD1 or TRBD2 (5 bases each). This receptor was identified in a man between 45 and 60 years old in good health. CDR3 DNA: TGTGCCAGCAGCCGCTTTCCCCGGGGCAGATACAATGAGCAGTTCTTC. Translated: CASSRFPRGRYNEQFF.